A selection of T cell receptor beta chains follows, all from one sample in a study of blood T cell repertoires in COVID-19. TCRdb's table, derived via immunoSEQ multiplex PCR, lists solely in-frame clones and lacks some. The repertoire holds 250,000 to 300,000 clones, 88% seen once, with under 0.95% in the top ten. Material for sequencing was peripheral blood. Receptor source: a woman in her 30s with acute or convalescent COVID-19. Each CDR3 is given with its conserved first and last residue. Fields, in order: V gene, clone size, J gene, D gene, CDR3 protein, CDR3 DNA. D genes are given only for firm matches. Clone size is not always given. Where it is, it says once, few, many or a class for expanded clones.

TRBV4-1,NA,TRBJ1-4,NA,CASSPQGEKLFF,TGCGCCAGCAGCCCTCAGGGTGAAAAACTGTTTTTT
TRBV27,once,TRBJ2-7,NA,CASSPTGFGYEQYF,TGTGCCAGCAGCCCTACAGGCTTCGGGTACGAGCAGTACTTC
TRBV5-6,NA,TRBJ1-2,NA,CASSLGSTGYTF,TGTGCCAGCAGCTTGGGCAGTACTGGCTACACCTTC
TRBV5-4,NA,TRBJ2-4,TRBD2,CASSMGTSGRIGIQYF,TGTGCCAGCAGCATGGGGACTAGCGGGAGAATCGGCATTCAGTACTTC
TRBV12-3/TRBV12-4,NA,TRBJ2-5,NA,CASSNRVGQYF,TGTGCCAGCAGTAACAGGGTCGGGCAGTACTTC
TRBV6-6,NA,TRBJ1-2,NA,CASSYSFSRDDGYTF,TGTGCCAGCAGTTACTCTTTTAGCAGGGATGATGGCTACACCTTC
TRBV15,NA,TRBJ2-7,NA,CATSRASDSAKAYEQYF,TGTGCCACCAGCAGAGCGAGTGACAGCGCGAAGGCCTACGAGCAGTACTTC
TRBV2,NA,TRBJ2-1,NA,CASSEAGRRFTEQFF,TGTGCCAGCAGTGAAGCTGGGAGGAGATTCACTGAGCAGTTCTTC
TRBV5-6,NA,TRBJ2-7,NA,CASSLIGADEQYF,TGTGCCAGCAGCTTGATAGGGGCGGACGAGCAGTACTTC
TRBV12-3/TRBV12-4,few,TRBJ1-6,TRBD1,CASTPTGNSPLHF,TGTGCCAGCACCCCGACAGGGAATTCACCCCTCCACTTT
TRBV10-3,NA,TRBJ2-1,TRBD2,CAIRGTSGDNEQFF,TGTGCCATCAGAGGGACTAGCGGGGACAATGAGCAGTTCTTC
TRBV6-5,once,TRBJ2-2,TRBD2,CASSLLATFSGELFF,TGTGCCAGCAGTTTACTAGCGACTTTCTCCGGGGAGCTGTTTTTT
TRBV6-5,NA,TRBJ1-5,TRBD1,CASSPGQVEYQPQHF,TGTGCCAGCAGCCCGGGACAGGTGGAATATCAGCCCCAGCATTTT
TRBV7-2,few,TRBJ2-1,NA,CASSLEASAYNEQFF,TGTGCCAGCAGCTTAGAGGCTAGCGCCTACAATGAGCAGTTCTTC
TRBV29-1,NA,TRBJ1-6,TRBD1,CSVQAGGNSPLHF,TGCAGCGTGCAAGCAGGGGGGAATTCACCCCTCCACTTT
TRBV10-3,NA,TRBJ2-1,NA,CAIKASANEQFF,TGTGCCATCAAGGCTAGCGCTAATGAGCAGTTCTTC
TRBV5-4,NA,TRBJ2-1,NA,CASSPGGGGPGEQFF,TGTGCCAGCAGCCCCGGGGGAGGAGGGCCTGGGGAGCAGTTCTTC
TRBV5-6,NA,TRBJ2-2,TRBD2,CASSLRMGLAPNTGELFF,TGTGCCAGCAGCTTGCGGATGGGACTAGCTCCGAACACCGGGGAGCTGTTTTTT
TRBV18,NA,TRBJ2-7,TRBD1,CASSRGTGSSYEQYF,TGTGCCAGCTCACGAGGGACAGGGAGCTCCTACGAGCAGTACTTC
TRBV7-2,NA,TRBJ1-1,NA,CASSTQGWDTEAFF,TGTGCCAGCAGCACACAGGGATGGGACACTGAAGCTTTCTTT
TRBV5-4,NA,TRBJ2-3,NA,CASSFGRVSTDTQYF,TGTGCCAGCAGCTTCGGCAGGGTGAGCACAGATACGCAGTATTTT
TRBV6-6,NA,TRBJ2-4,TRBD1,CASNVPGQGNIQYF,TGTGCCAGCAATGTTCCGGGACAGGGAAACATTCAGTACTTC
TRBV6-5,NA,TRBJ2-1,NA,CASSKTGYNEQFF,TGTGCCAGCAGTAAAACAGGGTACAATGAGCAGTTCTTC
TRBV27,NA,TRBJ2-7,NA,CASSIPPYYEQYF,TGTGCCAGCAGTATCCCTCCGTACTACGAGCAGTACTTC
TRBV27,NA,TRBJ2-7,NA,CASSFYGRDEQYF,TGTGCCAGCAGTTTTTACGGGCGGGACGAGCAGTACTTC
TRBV4-3,NA,TRBJ2-7,NA,CASSQDRSLSYEQYF,TGCGCCAGCAGCCAAGATCGGAGCCTTTCCTACGAGCAGTACTTC
TRBV5-1,NA,TRBJ2-7,TRBD2,CASSVGLAGGYYEQYF,TGCGCCAGCAGCGTGGGACTAGCGGGAGGGTACTACGAGCAGTACTTC
TRBV10-3,NA,TRBJ1-3,TRBD1,CAISGGDRGSGNTIYF,TGTGCCATCAGTGGGGGAGACAGGGGCTCTGGAAACACCATATATTTT
TRBV3-1/TRBV3-2,NA,TRBJ2-7,NA,CASSQRALFYEQYF,TGTGCCAGCAGCCAGCGGGCATTATTCTACGAGCAGTACTTC
TRBV6-8,NA,TRBJ2-2,TRBD2,CASSPRGGGTGELFF,TGTGCCAGCAGTCCCCGGGGGGGAGGCACCGGGGAGCTGTTTTTT
TRBV7-6,NA,TRBJ2-3,TRBD2,CASSLASGIHDTQYF,TGTGCCAGCAGCTTAGCTAGCGGGATACATGATACGCAGTATTTT
TRBV7-2,NA,TRBJ2-7,NA,CASSLGRGAYEQYF,TGTGCCAGCAGCTTGGGCAGGGGGGCCTACGAGCAGTACTTC
TRBV13,NA,TRBJ2-1,TRBD1,CASSSGTGVNEQFF,TGTGCCAGCAGCTCCGGGACAGGGGTCAATGAGCAGTTCTTC
TRBV7-6,NA,TRBJ2-7,NA,CASSPRTDSLTLTYEQYF,TGTGCCAGCAGCCCACGGACGGACAGCCTTACACTTACCTACGAGCAGTACTTC
TRBV4-2,NA,TRBJ2-1,TRBD2,CASSQVGTSYREQFF,TGTGCCAGCAGCCAAGTCGGGACTAGCTACAGGGAGCAGTTCTTC
TRBV7-9,NA,TRBJ2-7,NA,CASSLQGGAYEQYF,TGTGCCAGCAGCTTACAAGGAGGAGCCTACGAGCAGTACTTC
TRBV10-2,NA,TRBJ2-2,TRBD1,CASSTRQGGGNTGELFF,TGCGCCAGCAGTACCAGACAGGGGGGGGGAAACACCGGGGAGCTGTTTTTT
TRBV10-3,NA,TRBJ1-2,TRBD1,CASGDRRLYGYTF,TGTGCCAGCGGGGACAGAAGACTCTATGGCTACACCTTC
TRBV4-2,NA,TRBJ2-5,NA,CASSQARLGPTETQYF,TGTGCCAGCAGCCAAGCAAGACTGGGGCCCACGGAGACCCAGTACTTC
TRBV2,NA,TRBJ2-1,TRBD2,CASERANNPSGRPYNEQFF,TGTGCCAGCGAAAGGGCTAACAATCCAAGCGGGAGGCCGTACAATGAGCAGTTCTTC
TRBV28,NA,TRBJ1-4,NA,CASSLGAGYEKLFF,TGTGCCAGCAGTTTAGGGGCAGGGTACGAAAAACTGTTTTTT
TRBV7-9,NA,TRBJ2-7,TRBD2,CASSPARSGRTEQYF,TGTGCCAGCAGCCCTGCTCGTAGCGGGAGGACGGAGCAGTACTTC
TRBV3-1/TRBV3-2,NA,TRBJ1-2,NA,CASSAGGYGYTF,TGTGCCAGCAGCGCCGGAGGCTATGGCTACACCTTC
TRBV18,NA,TRBJ1-5,NA,CASSPGGSNQPQHF,TGTGCCAGCTCACCGGGGGGGAGCAATCAGCCCCAGCATTTT
TRBV19,NA,TRBJ2-7,TRBD2,CASSIGTSGSSYEQYF,TGTGCCAGTAGTATTGGGACTAGCGGGAGCTCCTACGAGCAGTACTTC
TRBV7-2,NA,TRBJ2-1,NA,CASSSLLVGEQFF,TGTGCCAGCAGCTCCCTACTAGTAGGTGAGCAGTTCTTC
TRBV27,NA,TRBJ2-7,TRBD1,CASSHPRTTGGVYEQYF,TGTGCCAGCAGTCATCCTCGAACTACAGGGGGCGTCTACGAGCAGTACTTC
TRBV9,NA,TRBJ2-5,NA,CASSVGGSSETQYF,TGTGCCAGCAGCGTAGGAGGCAGTTCAGAGACCCAGTACTTC
TRBV3-1/TRBV3-2,NA,TRBJ1-1,NA,CASSPPGVGDTEAFF,TGTGCCAGCAGCCCCCCCGGTGTAGGGGACACTGAAGCTTTCTTT
TRBV6-5,NA,TRBJ1-2,NA,CASSYGKGIYGYTF,TGTGCCAGCAGTTACGGGAAGGGGATCTATGGCTACACCTTC
TRBV29-1,NA,TRBJ1-2,NA,CSADGGYYGYTF,TGCAGCGCTGATGGGGGCTACTATGGCTACACCTTC
TRBV7-2,NA,TRBJ2-1,NA,CASSSNRAPSNEQFF,TGTGCCAGCAGCTCCAACAGGGCCCCTAGCAATGAGCAGTTCTTC
TRBV6-5,NA,TRBJ2-3,TRBD2,CASSLLAGETDTQYF,TGTGCCAGCAGCCTACTAGCGGGAGAGACAGATACGCAGTATTTT
TRBV7-9,NA,TRBJ2-7,NA,CASSSETGSYEQYF,TGTGCCAGCAGCTCCGAGACAGGTTCCTACGAGCAGTACTTC
TRBV9,NA,TRBJ2-1,TRBD2,CASSISGTSSNEQFF,TGTGCCAGCAGCATCAGCGGGACTAGCAGCAATGAGCAGTTCTTC
TRBV3-1/TRBV3-2,NA,TRBJ1-5,TRBD1,CASSPGQGRAQPQHF,TGTGCCAGCAGCCCCGGACAGGGGAGGGCTCAGCCCCAGCATTTT